Shown below are 27 T cell receptor beta chains from a single sample sequenced in a study of molecular identifiers for immune sequencing clone quantification. Each CDR3 protein gets one entry after TCRdb re-called the PCR reads with MiXCR. The sample yields about 320,000 distinct CDR3 sequences, over 20% seen once. Sequenced: naive CD8+ T cells from blood, with Jurkat cell RNA spiked in. As to subset: FACS-sorted CD8+CD4-CCR7+CD45RA+ naive T cells. Every receptor here comes from a human donor in good health. Some libraries in this study had Jurkat cell RNA spiked in.

This clonotype has at least ten counts. The gene calls are TRBV5-1 and TRBJ1-4; a possible D gene is TRBD1 (6 bases). Germline assignment: CDR1 SGHRS and CDR2 YFSETQ. The CDR3 sequence is 15 residues long. The V end was cut by 3 bases, the J end by 8 bases, with 17 bases between. CDR3 DNA sequence: TGCGCCAGCAGCTCCGAGGGGGGGAGAGGCGAAAAACTGTTTTTT. As protein: CASSSEGGRGEKLFF. Using reference TRBV5-1 and TRBJ1-4 for the parts outside the CDR3, the full variable domain is KAGVTQTPRYLIKTRGQQVTLSCSPISGHRSVSWYQQTPGQGLQFLFEYFSETQRNKGNFPGRFSGRQFSNSRSEMNVSTLELGDSALYLCASSSEGGRGEKLFFGSGTQLSVL.

There are a few counts of this clonotype. The chain employs TRBV30 and TRBJ2-5; 8 bases match TRBD1. Germline V gene data show CDR1 as GTSNPN and CDR2 as SVGIG (reference sequence). V was clipped by 2 bases and J by 5 bases; unmatched bases: 10. The length of the CDR3 is 15 residues. The CDR3 protein is CAWSTDRGSLETQYF. The CDR3 DNA sequence: TGTGCCTGGAGTACAGACAGGGGCAGCTTGGAGACCCAGTACTTC.

The chain is built from TRBV4-3 and TRBJ1-4; D ambiguous. The germline V and J ends were trimmed by 5 bases and 0 bases, with 13 bases remaining between them. The V gene's germline CDR1 is LGHNA and CDR2 YSLEER. This CDR3 has 16 residues. CDR3 residues: CASSESWGATNEKLFF. The CDR3 nucleotides read TGCGCCAGCAGCGAGTCCTGGGGAGCAACTAATGAAAAACTGTTTTTT.

A remark on this clonotype: Just one base apart from a much larger clone, this may be a read error. The V call is TRBV27, the J call TRBJ2-2, with 7 bases matching TRBD1. The V and J ends lost 5 bases and 4 bases, in that order; junction bases with no gene match: 10. From germline, CDR1 is MNHEY and CDR2 SMNVEV (reference sequence). This CDR3 spans 16 amino acids. In nucleotides, the CDR3 is TGTGCCAGCAGTCCCCGACAGGGTCTAAGCACCGGGGAGCTGTTTTTT. Protein: CASSPRQGLSTGELFF.

This clonotype has only one observation. This may stem from a read error, because a much larger clone lies one nucleotide away. V usage is TRBV5-3 and J usage is TRBJ2-7, with D unclear. TRBV5-3 carries the ORF label, with uncertain function. The CDR3 length is 13 residues. The CDR3 region has the DNA TGTACCAGCAGCTTGGTGCAGTCCTACGAGCAGTACTTC. Protein: CTSSLVQSYEQYF.

Ten or more counts support this clonotype. The rearrangement links TRBV6-6 to TRBJ2-1; tentatively, D is TRBD1 (5 bases). The CDR3 length is 13 residues. Per the germline V gene, CDR1 is MNHNY and CDR2 is SVGAGI (reference sequence). V gave up 1 base and J gave up 7 bases, with 8 bases separating them. The CDR3 coding sequence is TGTGCCAGCAGTTACTGGGCAGGGAATGAGCAGTTCTTC. This translates into CASSYWAGNEQFF.

This clonotype showed up many times. The chain joins TRBV4-1 to TRBJ2-7, with D hard to call. V lost 0 bases to trimming and J lost 6 bases, with 3 bases between them. Per the germline V gene, CDR1 is MGHRA and CDR2 is YSYEKL. This CDR3 has 11 residues. CDR3 DNA sequence: TGCGCCAGCAGCCAAGAAAGCGAGCAGTACTTC. Protein sequence: CASSQESEQYF.

This clonotype showed up many times. V is TRBV7-6 and J is TRBJ2-3, with 10 bases fitting TRBD1. V lost 5 bases to trimming and J lost 1 base; unmatched junction nucleotides: 3. This CDR3 contains 15 residues. The germline gives CDR1 SGHVS, CDR2 FNYEAQ. The CDR3 DNA reads as TGTGCCAGCAGCACCGGACAGGGGGGCACAGATACGCAGTATTTT. Translated: CASSTGQGGTDTQYF.

The rearrangement links TRBV3-1 to TRBJ1-1; D is possibly TRBD1 (6 bases). The V gene lost 0 bases and the J gene lost 0 bases, with 20 bases spanning the gap. This CDR3 contains 19 residues. Germline loops: CDR1 LGHDT, CDR2 YNNKEL (reference sequence). In DNA form, the CDR3 reads TGTGCCAGCAGCCAAGATTTACGTCTGGGACACACAATGAACACTGAAGCTTTCTTT. Its protein product is CASSQDLRLGHTMNTEAFF.

This clonotype was counted at least ten times. The V call is TRBV19, the J call TRBJ2-2; 12 bases are a match to TRBD1. Germline V gives CDR1 LNHDA, CDR2 SQIVND (reference sequence). Losses at the gene ends were 7 bases for V and 6 bases for J; bases not matched to a gene: 6. CDR3 length: 15 residues. DNA of the CDR3: TGTGCCAGTACCCGGGACAGGGGGCGCCCCGGGGAGCTGTTTTTT. It is translated as CASTRDRGRPGELFF.

Details on this clonotype: It is unclear where the CDR3 begins or ends on the DNA, so no DNA is shown, and the CDR3 is as TCRdb lists it. The chain combines TRBV3-1 with TRBJ2-1. The V gene's germline CDR1 is LGHDT and CDR2 YNNKEL (reference sequence). The CDR3 comprises 14 residues, both ends counted. The CDR3 is CASSQVGVGNERFF.

This clonotype came up a few times. The V gene is TRBV4-2, the J gene TRBJ2-7; D is ambiguous. The germline V gene has CDR1 LGHNA and CDR2 YNFKEQ. Trimming stripped 0 bases from V and 3 bases from J, with 12 bases between. There are 15 residues in the CDR3. DNA of the CDR3: TGTGCCAGCAGCCAAGAGGGTGGCTACAACTACGAGCAGTACTTC. Translation gives CASSQEGGYNYEQYF.

The sample holds a few counts of this clonotype. A much larger clone lies a single base off, so this may be a read error. The chain couples TRBV7-9 to TRBJ2-7; D remains ambiguous. Germline-derived CDR1 and CDR2 are SEHNR and FQNEAQ (reference sequence). The length of the CDR3 is 15 residues. V dropped 4 bases and J dropped 0 bases, with 13 bases sitting between them. CDR3 amino acids: CASSSPTRSSYEQYF. The CDR3 DNA is TGTGCCAGCAGCTCCCCGACGAGGAGCTCCTACGAGCAGTACTTC.

Notes on this clonotype: This could be a read error, since a much larger clone is one nucleotide away. The V gene is TRBV30, the J gene TRBJ2-5, with 8 bases identical to TRBD2. The CDR3 runs 13 residues. Germline lookup yields CDR1 GTSNPN and CDR2 SVGIG (reference sequence). The DNA of the CDR3 is TGTGTCTGGAGGAAGCGGGGGCAAGAGACCCAGTACTTC. Amino acid sequence: CVWRKRGQETQYF.

Of note for this clonotype: With a much larger clone just one base away, this may be a read error. The V call is TRBV28, the J call TRBJ2-7; the D gene is possibly TRBD2 (5 bases). The V gene's germline CDR1 is MDHEN and CDR2 SYDVKM. The CDR3 is 11 amino acids. DNA for the CDR3: TGTGCCAACAGTTTATCGGGAGAGCAGTACTTC. Translating gives CANSLSGEQYF.

V is TRBV7-9 and J is TRBJ2-3; the D is unclear. Germline values: CDR1 SEHNR, CDR2 FQNEAQ (reference sequence). V dropped 5 bases and J dropped 9 bases, with 15 bases sitting between them. The CDR3 is 13 residues long. In DNA form, the CDR3 reads TGTGCCAGCAGCGGGGTTAGTTTGTACACGCAGTATTTT. Protein: CASSGVSLYTQYF.

Regarding this clonotype: The junction differs from germline at one of its ends, possibly a read error. This rearrangement joins TRBV4-1 to TRBJ1-4; a possible D gene is TRBD1 (5 bases). This CDR3 has 14 residues. Per germline, CDR1 MGHRA and CDR2 YSYEKL. CDR3 region: CASSPGQGVEKLSF. Written as DNA, the CDR3 is TGCGCCAGCAGCCCCGGCCAAGGGGTTGAAAAACTGTCTTTT.

This clonotype was picked up a small number of times. The chain combines TRBV6-1 with TRBJ1-5, with D maybe TRBD1 (5 bases). Trimming left V 2 bases short and J 3 bases short, with 14 bases between. The CDR3 runs to 16 residues. CDR1 and CDR2 (germline): MNHNS, SASEGT. The CDR3 sequence is CASSEFGPGSNQPQHF. CDR3 nucleotides: TGTGCCAGCAGTGAATTCGGTCCAGGGTCCAATCAGCCCCAGCATTTT.

This clonotype was counted only a few times. V gene TRBV18 combines with J gene TRBJ2-2, with TRBD1 matching 8 bases. V lost 2 bases to trimming and J lost 7 bases; unmatched junction nucleotides: 12. This CDR3 has 17 amino acids. CDR1 and CDR2 (germline): KGHSH, LQKENI. The CDR3 DNA follows: TGTGCCAGCTCACCAACGCGTCCGGGACAGGCATACGGGGAGCTGTTTTTT. Protein product: CASSPTRPGQAYGELFF.

Regarding this clonotype: Given a much more abundant clone one base away, this may be a read error. The chain is built from TRBV7-9 and TRBJ1-4; tentatively, D is TRBD1 (6 bases). The CDR3 is made up of 15 amino acids. Germline values: CDR1 SEHNR, CDR2 FQNEAQ (reference sequence). CDR3 loop: CASSPPGGAAEKLVF. Here the CDR3 DNA reads TGTGCCAGCAGCCCCCCGGGGGGCGCAGCCGAAAAACTGGTTTTT.

This clonotype has at least ten counts. The J gene is TRBJ2-3, the V gene TRBV7-6; D ambiguous. CDR1 and CDR2 from the germline V gene are SGHVS and FNYEAQ. V lost 2 bases and J 0 bases, leaving 9 bases between the germline ends. The CDR3 contains 15 residues. The CDR3 DNA reads as TGTGCCAGCAGCTTATTTGCGCGCAGCACAGATACGCAGTATTTT. Protein product: CASSLFARSTDTQYF.

In this sample, this clonotype turned up a few times. This chain connects TRBV4-3 to TRBJ2-5; D possibly corresponds to TRBD2 (6 bases). Germline CDR1 reads LGHNA; CDR2 reads YSLEER. This CDR3 has 14 residues. Trimming shortened V by 0 bases and J by 7 bases, and 12 bases separated the two germline ends. For the CDR3, the DNA is TGCGCCAGCAGCCAAGATGTACGGGGAGGGACCCAGTACTTC. Translation gives CASSQDVRGGTQYF.

This clonotype has ten or more counts. The chain couples TRBV7-9 to TRBJ1-1; the D gene is possibly TRBD1 (6 bases). The CDR3 runs to 15 residues. With 6 bases removed from V and 7 bases from J, the gap between germline ends came to 21 bases. Germline V CDR1 and CDR2: SEHNR, FQNEAQ (reference sequence). This chain's CDR3 is CASSHPRQAEIEAFF. For the CDR3, the DNA is TGTGCCAGCAGTCATCCCCGACAGGCCGAAATTGAAGCTTTCTTT.

This clonotype was counted ten times or more. This chain uses TRBV2 with TRBJ1-1, with TRBD1 matching 11 bases. Looked up from germline, CDR1 is SNHLY and CDR2 is FYNNEI. This CDR3 has 19 amino acids. V gave up 0 bases and J gave up 0 bases; unmatched junction bases: 9. As DNA, the CDR3 is TGTGCCAGCAGTGAAGCTCATATAGGGACAGGGGGACTGAACACTGAAGCTTTCTTT. Its translation is CASSEAHIGTGGLNTEAFF.

Note on this clonotype: One base away lies a much larger clone, so this may be a sequencing read error. The CDR3 DNA reads TGTGCCAGCGGCCCTAGGACAGGGTATGGCTACACCTTC. Translating it yields CASGPRTGYGYTF. The V and J genes are TRBV12-3 or TRBV12-4 and TRBJ1-2, with 8 bases lining up with TRBD1. With 8 bases clipped from V and 5 bases from J, the junction kept 7 bases outside the gene matches. The length of the CDR3 is 13 residues.

A note on this clonotype: A much larger clone is a single base away; this may be a read error. The J gene is TRBJ2-3, the V gene TRBV7-8; 9 positions match TRBD2. V lost 4 bases, J lost 3 bases, and 11 bases stayed unmatched. Germline V gene data show CDR1 as SGHVS and CDR2 as FQNEAQ. The CDR3 spans 17 residues. The CDR3 DNA reads as TGTGCCAGCAGCTCAGTGGGGGGCGGGGGGGGGACAGATACGCAGTATTTT. It encodes CASSSVGGGGGTDTQYF.

Comments on this clonotype: A single base separates this from a much larger clone, so it may be a read error. The rearrangement uses TRBV6-2 or TRBV6-3 and TRBJ1-1, with TRBD1 matching over 9 bases. This CDR3 contains 15 residues. V was clipped by 8 bases and J by 1 base; unmatched bases: 8. Looked up from germline, CDR1 is MNHEY and CDR2 is SVGEGT. CDR3 nucleotides: TGTGCCAGCGGCTCTGGACAGGGGAGGAACACTGAAGCTTTCTTT. Its protein is CASGSGQGRNTEAFF.